The clone carrying this TCR beta chain was seen a few times. Its antigen is unidentified. Using constant-segment primers, 5'RACE produced TCR alpha and TCR beta cDNA libraries carrying sample barcodes and UMIs. One entry per CDR3 protein, called by TCRdb with MiXCR from the 5' RACE reads. Of just over 350,000 distinct CDR3 sequences listed, 13% to 15% are singletons. This record comes from a study of T-cell memory formation after mild COVID-19. Germline V lookup: CDR1 LGHDT, CDR2 YNNKEL (reference sequence). The CDR3 is 15 residues long. Germline trimming cut 3 bases from V and 10 bases from J; bases unmatched to any gene: 8. Overall study results and limits: Day 15 to 85 contracting clones showed balanced CD4/CD8; day 15 to 37 expanders favored CD4+. Detection of some responders pre-infection suggested pre-existing cross-reactive memory T cells participated. Mainly CM and EM harbored the contracting CD4+ clones; mainly EMRA harbored the CD8+ ones.

Sequencing input: PBMCs or a T cell subset sorted from them (not recorded which). The V gene is TRBV3-1, the J gene TRBJ1-6, with 8 positions matching TRBD1. This TCR was sampled from a young man who had mild COVID-19 (a few samples of this study predate the infection). Cell type and time point are not known. CDR3 coding DNA: TGTGCCAGCAGCCAGGCGGGGCAGGGGGCCTCACCCCTCCACTTT. Translation: CASSQAGQGASPLHF.